Each of the 2 T cell receptor beta chains below was sequenced from the same sample in a study of blood T cell repertoires in COVID-19. Repertoires were generated with immunoSEQ multiplex PCR, while TCRdb's copy carries only in-frame clones and drops some. The sample has approximately 220,000 clones, about 85% seen once. Sequencing was carried out using peripheral blood. The source of these receptors is an older woman who had recovered from COVID-19.

This chain uses TRBV7-6 with TRBJ1-2; D call uncertain. The V gene's germline CDR1 is SGHVS and CDR2 FNYEAQ. Trimming removed 3 bases from V and 8 bases from J, with 4 bases in between. This CDR3 spans 10 amino acids. The CDR3 nucleotides read TGTGCCAGCAGCTTCGGGGGCTACACCTTC. Translated, it gives CASSFGGYTF.

The chain combines TRBV7-3 with TRBJ2-1; TRBD1 matches at 7 bases. Germline CDR1 is SGHTA and CDR2 is FQGTGA. Losses at the gene ends were 4 bases for V and 2 bases for J; bases not matched to a gene: 8. The CDR3 length is 16 residues. CDR3 bases: TGTGCCAGCAGCTCCCTACAGGGGTCCACCTACAATGAGCAGTTCTTC. Its translation: CASSSLQGSTYNEQFF.